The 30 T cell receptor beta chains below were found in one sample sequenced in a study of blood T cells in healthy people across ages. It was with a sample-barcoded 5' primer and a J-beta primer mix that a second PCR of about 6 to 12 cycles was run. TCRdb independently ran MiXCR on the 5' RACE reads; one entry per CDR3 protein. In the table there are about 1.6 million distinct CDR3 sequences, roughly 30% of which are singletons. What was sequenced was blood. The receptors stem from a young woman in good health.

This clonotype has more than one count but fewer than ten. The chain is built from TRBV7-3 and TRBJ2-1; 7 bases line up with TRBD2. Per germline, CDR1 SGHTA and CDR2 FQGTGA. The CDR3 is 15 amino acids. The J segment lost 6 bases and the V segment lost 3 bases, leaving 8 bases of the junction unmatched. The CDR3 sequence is CASSLMGGGVNEQFF. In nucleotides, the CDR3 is TGTGCCAGCAGCTTGATGGGGGGGGGTGTCAATGAGCAGTTCTTC.

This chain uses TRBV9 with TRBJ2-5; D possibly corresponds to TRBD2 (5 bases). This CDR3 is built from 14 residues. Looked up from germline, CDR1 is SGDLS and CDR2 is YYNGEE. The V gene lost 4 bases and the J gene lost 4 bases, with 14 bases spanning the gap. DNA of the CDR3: TGTGCCAGCAGCCCCGGACTTAAGGTAGAGACCCAGTACTTC. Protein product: CASSPGLKVETQYF.

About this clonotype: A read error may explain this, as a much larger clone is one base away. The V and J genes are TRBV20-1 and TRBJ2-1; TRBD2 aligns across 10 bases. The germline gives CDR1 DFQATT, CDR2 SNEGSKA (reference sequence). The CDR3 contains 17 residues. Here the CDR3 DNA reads TGCAGTGCTAGAGATTTGTTGGGGACTAGCGCTTACAATGGGCAGTTCTTC. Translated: CSARDLLGTSAYNGQFF.

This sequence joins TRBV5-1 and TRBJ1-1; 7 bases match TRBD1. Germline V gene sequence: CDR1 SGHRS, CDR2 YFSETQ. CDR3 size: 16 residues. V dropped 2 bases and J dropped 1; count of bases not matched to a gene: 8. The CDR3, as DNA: TGCGCCAGCAGCTTACAGGGGAAGGAGGCGAACACTGAAGCTTTCTTT. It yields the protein CASSLQGKEANTEAFF.

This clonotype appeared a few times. In DNA form, the CDR3 reads TGTGCCAGCAGTTTATTATTGGCAGGGGCTAACGAGCAGTACTTC. This translates into CASSLLLAGANEQYF. The gene calls are TRBV27 and TRBJ2-7; tentatively, D is TRBD1 (6 bases). The ends were cut back, 1 base at V and 5 bases at J, with 15 bases in the middle. Germline-derived CDR1 and CDR2 are MNHEY and SMNVEV (reference sequence). This CDR3 has 15 amino acids.

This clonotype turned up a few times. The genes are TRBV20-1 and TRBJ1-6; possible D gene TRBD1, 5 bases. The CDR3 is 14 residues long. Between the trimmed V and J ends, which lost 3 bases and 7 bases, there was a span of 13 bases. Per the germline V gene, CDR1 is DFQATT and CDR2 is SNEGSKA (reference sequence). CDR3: CSARVGTENSPLHF. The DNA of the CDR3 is TGCAGTGCTAGGGTTGGGACCGAGAATTCACCCCTCCACTTT.

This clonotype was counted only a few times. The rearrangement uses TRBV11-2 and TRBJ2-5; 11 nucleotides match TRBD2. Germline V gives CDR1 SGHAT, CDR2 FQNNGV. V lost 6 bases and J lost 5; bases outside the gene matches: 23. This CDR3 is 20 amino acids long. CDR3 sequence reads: CASRRTAGSSLAGGRETQYF. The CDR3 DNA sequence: TGTGCCAGCAGAAGAACGGCTGGAAGCTCCTTAGCGGGGGGGCGTGAGACCCAGTACTTC.

DNA of the CDR3: TGTGCCACCAGCAGAGATGACGACTCGAGGGGCGTCTGGCCCCAGCATTTT. Its translation: CATSRDDDSRGVWPQHF. The V call is TRBV15, the J call TRBJ1-5, with D possibly being TRBD1 (5 bases). The CDR3 contains 17 residues. Germline-derived CDR1 and CDR2 are LNHNV and YYDKDF (reference sequence). The V gene lost 0 bases and the J gene lost 9 bases, with 21 bases spanning the gap. The whole variable domain, filled in from reference TRBV15 and TRBJ1-5, reads DAMVIQNPRYQVTQFGKPVTLSCSQTLNHNVMYWYQQKSSQAPKLLFHYYDKDFNNEADTPDNFQSRRPNTSFCFLDIRSPGLGDTAMYLCATSRDDDSRGVWPQHFGDGTRLSIL.

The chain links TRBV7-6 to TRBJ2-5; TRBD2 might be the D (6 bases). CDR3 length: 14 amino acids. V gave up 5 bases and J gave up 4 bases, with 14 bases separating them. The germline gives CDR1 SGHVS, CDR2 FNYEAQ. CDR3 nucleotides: TGTGCCAGCAGCGTGGGGCCAGCGGGAGAGACCCAGTACTTC. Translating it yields CASSVGPAGETQYF.

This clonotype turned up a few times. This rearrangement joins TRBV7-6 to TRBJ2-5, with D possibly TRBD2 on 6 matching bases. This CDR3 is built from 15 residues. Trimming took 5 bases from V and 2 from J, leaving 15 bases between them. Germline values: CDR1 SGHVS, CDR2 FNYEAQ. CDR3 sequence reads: CASSPPEAGQETQYF. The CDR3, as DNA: TGTGCCAGCAGCCCACCCGAGGCGGGGCAAGAGACCCAGTACTTC.

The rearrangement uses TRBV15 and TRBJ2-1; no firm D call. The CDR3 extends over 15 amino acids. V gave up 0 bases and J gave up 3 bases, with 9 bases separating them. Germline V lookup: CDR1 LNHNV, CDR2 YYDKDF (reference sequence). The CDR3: CATSRDFSNYNEQFF. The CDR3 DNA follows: TGTGCCACCAGCAGAGATTTTTCCAACTACAATGAGCAGTTCTTC.

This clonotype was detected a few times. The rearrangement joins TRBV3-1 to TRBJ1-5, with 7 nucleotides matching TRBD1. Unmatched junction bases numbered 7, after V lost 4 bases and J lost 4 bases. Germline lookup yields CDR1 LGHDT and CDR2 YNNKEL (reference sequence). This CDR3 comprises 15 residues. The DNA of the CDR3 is TGTGCCAGCAGCCGCTCCGGGACAGAAAATCAGCCCCAGCATTTT. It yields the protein CASSRSGTENQPQHF. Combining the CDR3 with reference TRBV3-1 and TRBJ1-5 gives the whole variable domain DTAVSQTPKYLVTQMGNDKSIKCEQNLGHDTMYWYKQDSKKFLKIMFSYNNKELIINETVPNRFSPKSPDKAHLNLHINSLELGDSAVYFCASSRSGTENQPQHFGDGTRLSIL.

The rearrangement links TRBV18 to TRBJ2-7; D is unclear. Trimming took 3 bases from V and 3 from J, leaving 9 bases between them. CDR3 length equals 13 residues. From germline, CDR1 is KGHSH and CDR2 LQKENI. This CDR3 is CASSPRTDYEQYF. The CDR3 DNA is TGTGCCAGCTCACCCCGGACGGACTACGAGCAGTACTTC.

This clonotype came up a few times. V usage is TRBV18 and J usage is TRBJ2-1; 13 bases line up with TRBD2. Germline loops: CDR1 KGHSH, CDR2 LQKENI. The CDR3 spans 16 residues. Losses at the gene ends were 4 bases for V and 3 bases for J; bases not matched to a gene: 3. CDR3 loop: CASSRTSGSVYNEQFF. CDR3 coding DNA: TGTGCCAGCTCACGGACTAGCGGGAGTGTCTACAATGAGCAGTTCTTC.

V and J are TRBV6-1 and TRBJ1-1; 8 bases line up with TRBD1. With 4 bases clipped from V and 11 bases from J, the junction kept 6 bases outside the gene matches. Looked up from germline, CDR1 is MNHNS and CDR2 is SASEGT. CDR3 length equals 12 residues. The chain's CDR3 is CASSVQGVRAFF. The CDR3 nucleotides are TGTGCCAGCAGTGTACAGGGGGTAAGGGCTTTCTTT.

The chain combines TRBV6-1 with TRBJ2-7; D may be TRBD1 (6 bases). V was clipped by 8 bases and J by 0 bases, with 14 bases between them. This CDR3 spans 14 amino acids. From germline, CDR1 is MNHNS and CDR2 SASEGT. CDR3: CASRFQDSSYEQYF. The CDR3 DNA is TGTGCCAGCCGCTTCCAGGACAGCTCCTACGAGCAGTACTTC.

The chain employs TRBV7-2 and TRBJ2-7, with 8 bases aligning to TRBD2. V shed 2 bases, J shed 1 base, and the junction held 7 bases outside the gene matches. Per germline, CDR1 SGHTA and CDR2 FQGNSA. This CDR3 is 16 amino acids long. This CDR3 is CASSLKSGGFSYEQYF. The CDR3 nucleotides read TGTGCCAGCAGCTTAAAGAGCGGGGGTTTTTCCTACGAGCAGTACTTC.

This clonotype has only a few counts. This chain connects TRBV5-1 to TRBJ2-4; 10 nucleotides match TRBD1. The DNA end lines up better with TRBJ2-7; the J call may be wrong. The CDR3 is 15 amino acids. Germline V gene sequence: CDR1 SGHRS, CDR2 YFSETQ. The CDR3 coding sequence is TGCGCCAGCAGCTCAACTTCCAGGACAGGGGGCGAGCAGTACTTC. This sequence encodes CASSSTSRTGGEQYF.

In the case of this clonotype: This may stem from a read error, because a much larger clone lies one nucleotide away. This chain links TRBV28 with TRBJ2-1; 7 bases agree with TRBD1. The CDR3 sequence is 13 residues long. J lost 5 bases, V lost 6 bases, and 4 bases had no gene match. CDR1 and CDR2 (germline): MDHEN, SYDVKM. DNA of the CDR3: TGTGCCAGCAGGCCGACAGGGAACAATGAGCAGTTCTTC. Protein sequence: CASRPTGNNEQFF.

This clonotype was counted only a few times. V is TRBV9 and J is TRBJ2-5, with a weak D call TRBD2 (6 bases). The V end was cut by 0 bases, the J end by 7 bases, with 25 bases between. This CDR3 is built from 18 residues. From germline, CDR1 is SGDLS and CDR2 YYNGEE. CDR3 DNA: TGTGCCAGCAGCGTAGATCCCGGGGGACGGGACCGCCTTGGGACCCAGTACTTC. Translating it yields CASSVDPGGRDRLGTQYF. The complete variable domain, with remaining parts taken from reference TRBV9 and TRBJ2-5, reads DSGVTQTPKHLITATGQRVTLRCSPRSGDLSVYWYQQSLDQGLQFLIQYYNGEERAKGNILERFSAQQFPDLHSELNLSSLELGDSALYFCASSVDPGGRDRLGTQYFGPGTRLLVL.

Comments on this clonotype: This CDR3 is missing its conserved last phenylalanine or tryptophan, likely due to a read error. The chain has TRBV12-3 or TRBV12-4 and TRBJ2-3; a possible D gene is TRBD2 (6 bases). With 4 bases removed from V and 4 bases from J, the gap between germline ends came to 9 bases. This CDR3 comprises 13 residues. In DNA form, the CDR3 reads TGTGCCAGCAGTTACGGGAGCGCAGATACGCAGTATTCT. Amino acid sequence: CASSYGSADTQYS.

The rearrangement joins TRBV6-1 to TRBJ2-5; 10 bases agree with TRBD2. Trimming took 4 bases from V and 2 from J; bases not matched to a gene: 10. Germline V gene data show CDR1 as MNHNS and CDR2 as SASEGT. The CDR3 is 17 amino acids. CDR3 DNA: TGTGCCAGCAGTGTAGCGCTAGCGGGAGCCTCGCAAGAGACCCAGTACTTC. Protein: CASSVALAGASQETQYF.

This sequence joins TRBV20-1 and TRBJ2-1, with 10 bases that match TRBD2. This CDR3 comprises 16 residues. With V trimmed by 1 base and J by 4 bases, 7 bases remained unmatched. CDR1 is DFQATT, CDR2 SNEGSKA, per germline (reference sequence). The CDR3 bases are TGCAGTGCTAGAGTCGTAGCGGGGGGCTTTTACAATGAGCAGTTCTTC. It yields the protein CSARVVAGGFYNEQFF.

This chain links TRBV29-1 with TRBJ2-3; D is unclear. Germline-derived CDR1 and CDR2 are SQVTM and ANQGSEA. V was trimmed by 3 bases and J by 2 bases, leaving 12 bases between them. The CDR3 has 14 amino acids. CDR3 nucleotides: TGCAGCGTTGAGAGCGCAGCCGACACAGATACGCAGTATTTT. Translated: CSVESAADTDTQYF.

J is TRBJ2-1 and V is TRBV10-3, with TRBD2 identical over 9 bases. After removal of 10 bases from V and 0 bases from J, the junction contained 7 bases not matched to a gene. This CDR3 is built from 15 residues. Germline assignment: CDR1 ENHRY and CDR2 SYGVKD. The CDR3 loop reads CATQGSGSSYNEQFF. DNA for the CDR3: TGTGCCACCCAGGGTAGCGGGAGCTCCTACAATGAGCAGTTCTTC.

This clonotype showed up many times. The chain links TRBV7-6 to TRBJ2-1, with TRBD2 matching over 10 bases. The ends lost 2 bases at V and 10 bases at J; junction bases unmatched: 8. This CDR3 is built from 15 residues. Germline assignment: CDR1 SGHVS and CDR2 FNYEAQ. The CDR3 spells CASSLPAGGPGEQFF. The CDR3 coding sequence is TGTGCCAGCAGCTTACCAGCGGGAGGGCCAGGGGAGCAGTTCTTC.

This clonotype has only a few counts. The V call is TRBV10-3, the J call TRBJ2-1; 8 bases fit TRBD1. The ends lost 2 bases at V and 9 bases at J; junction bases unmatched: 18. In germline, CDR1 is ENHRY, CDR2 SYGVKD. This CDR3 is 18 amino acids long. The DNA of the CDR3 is TGTGCCATCAGTGAGGATGATATCTTACAGGGGGGTCAAGGTGAGCAGTTCTTC. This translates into CAISEDDILQGGQGEQFF.

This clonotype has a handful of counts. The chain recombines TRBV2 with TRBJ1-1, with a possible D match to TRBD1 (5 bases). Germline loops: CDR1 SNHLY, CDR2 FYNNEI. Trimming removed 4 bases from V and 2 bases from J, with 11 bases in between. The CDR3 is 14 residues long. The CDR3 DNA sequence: TGTGCCAGCAGTGGTACAGGTAGAAACACTGAAGCTTTCTTT. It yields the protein CASSGTGRNTEAFF. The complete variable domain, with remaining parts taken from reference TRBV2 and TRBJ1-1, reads EPEVTQTPSHQVTQMGQEVILRCVPISNHLYFYWYRQILGQKVEFLVSFYNNEISEKSEIFDDQFSVERPDGSNFTLKIRSTKLEDSAMYFCASSGTGRNTEAFFGQGTRLTVV.

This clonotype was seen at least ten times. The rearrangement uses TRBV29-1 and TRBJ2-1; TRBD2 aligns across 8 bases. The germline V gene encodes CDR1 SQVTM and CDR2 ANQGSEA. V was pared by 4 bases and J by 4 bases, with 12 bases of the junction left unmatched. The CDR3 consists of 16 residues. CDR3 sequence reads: CSVGHTGTRGYNEQFF. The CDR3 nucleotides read TGCAGCGTTGGACACACCGGGACTAGGGGGTACAATGAGCAGTTCTTC.

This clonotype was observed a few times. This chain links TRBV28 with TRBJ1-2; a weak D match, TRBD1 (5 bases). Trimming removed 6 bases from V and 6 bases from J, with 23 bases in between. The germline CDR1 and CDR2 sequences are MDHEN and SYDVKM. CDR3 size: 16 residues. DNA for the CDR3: TGTGCCAGCAGCCCGAGGGGTCGCGGAGCTCGGGATGGCTACACCTTC. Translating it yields CASSPRGRGARDGYTF.